One sample yielded the 14 T cell receptor beta chains listed below, sequenced in a study of CD8 T cells in ankylosing spondylitis. TCRdb re-called the 5' RACE reads through MiXCR, storing one row per CDR3 protein. The table has 150,000 to 200,000 distinct CDR3 sequences, 18% seen once; the top ten hold around 4.1%. Sequencing was performed on blood, either unsorted or a sorted T cell fraction (not recorded which). These receptors were obtained from a male donor under 35 with ankylosing spondylitis or in good health (not recorded which).

This clonotype was seen ten or more times. The chain is built from TRBV6-2 or TRBV6-3 and TRBJ2-7; a possible D gene is TRBD2 (6 bases). The ends were cut back, 2 bases at V and 0 bases at J, with 11 bases in the middle. CDR3 length: 15 amino acids. In germline, CDR1 is MNHEY, CDR2 SVGEGT. The CDR3 nucleotides read TGTGCCAGCAGTTACAGCGGGTATAGCTCCTACGAGCAGTACGTC. Its translation is CASSYSGYSSYEQYV.

This clonotype was recorded many times. This chain joins TRBV7-2 and TRBJ2-1, with a tentative D call TRBD2 (6 bases). V was clipped by 0 bases and J by 6 bases, with 12 bases between them. Germline V gene lookup returns CDR1 SGHTA and CDR2 FQGNSA. The CDR3 loop spans 15 amino acids. CDR3 protein: CASSLAGLGVNEQFF. As DNA, the CDR3 is TGTGCCAGCAGCTTAGCGGGACTCGGGGTCAATGAGCAGTTCTTC.

This clonotype was detected many times. J is TRBJ1-1 and V is TRBV28; D remains ambiguous. The CDR3 is made up of 13 amino acids. V shed 3 bases and J shed 3 bases, with 8 bases lying between them. From germline, CDR1 is MDHEN and CDR2 SYDVKM. As DNA, the CDR3 is TGTGCCAGCAGTTTGAGGACTTACACTGAAGCTTTCTTT. Amino acids: CASSLRTYTEAFF.

This clonotype was seen many times. The chain combines TRBV4-1 with TRBJ2-7, with 9 nucleotides matching TRBD2. V shed 0 bases, J shed 3 bases, and the junction held 3 bases outside the gene matches. The CDR3 length is 15 residues. Per the germline V gene, CDR1 is MGHRA and CDR2 is YSYEKL. The CDR3 coding sequence is TGCGCCAGCAGCCAAGACGCGACTAGCGGCTACGAGCAGTACGTC. It is translated as CASSQDATSGYEQYV.

The chain combines TRBV7-7 with TRBJ2-1; a possible D gene is TRBD2 (6 bases). The V gene's germline CDR1 is SSHAT and CDR2 FNYEAQ (reference sequence). V lost 5 bases to trimming and J lost 7 bases, with 18 bases between them. The CDR3 is 15 amino acids. The CDR3 loop is CASSLTSADGNEQFF. The DNA of the CDR3 is TGTGCCAGCAGCCTGACTAGTGCGGATGGGAATGAGCAGTTCTTC.

This clonotype was seen repeatedly, ten times or more. The J gene is TRBJ2-7, the V gene TRBV12-3 or TRBV12-4; tentative D call: TRBD2 (6 bases). The CDR3 contains 15 residues. Trimming cost V 4 bases and J 3 bases, with 16 bases left between them. The CDR3 nucleotides are TGTGCCAGCAGTTCCTCTACGGGAGTTGGCTACGAGCAGTACTTC. Translation gives CASSSSTGVGYEQYF.

This clonotype was seen repeatedly, ten times or more. This sequence joins TRBV6-4 and TRBJ2-3, with 12 bases that match TRBD2. J lost 0 bases, V lost 0 bases, and 13 bases had no gene match. CDR1 is MRHNA, CDR2 SNTAGT, per germline. This CDR3 is built from 21 residues. The CDR3 coding sequence is TGTGCCAGCAGTGACTCACCGACCGGGACTAGCGGGCTCCGTAGCACAGATACGCAGTATTTT. Translating it yields CASSDSPTGTSGLRSTDTQYF.

This sequence joins TRBV12-5 and TRBJ2-1, with D hard to call. This CDR3 has 12 residues. Trimming stripped 3 bases from V and 9 bases from J, with 9 bases between. CDR1 is LGHNT and CDR2 is FRNRAP in the germline V gene. CDR3 bases: TGTGCTAGTGGTTTCGTTGAGACTGAGCAGTTCTTC. Translated, it gives CASGFVETEQFF.

The V and J genes are TRBV15 and TRBJ2-1; 8 bases map to TRBD2. The CDR3 is made up of 17 amino acids. V lost 2 bases, J lost 5 bases, and 11 bases stayed unmatched. Germline loops: CDR1 LNHNV, CDR2 YYDKDF (reference sequence). The CDR3 loop is CATSRTRGGGSDNEQFF. The CDR3 DNA reads TGTGCCACCAGCAGAACCCGGGGGGGGGGGTCGGACAATGAGCAGTTCTTC.

This clonotype was detected many times. V usage is TRBV15 and J usage is TRBJ2-5; 10 bases align to TRBD2. The CDR3 totals 15 residues. Losses at the gene ends were 3 bases for V and 4 bases for J; bases not matched to a gene: 5. Germline CDR1 is LNHNV and CDR2 is YYDKDF (reference sequence). The CDR3 loop is CATSSWTSGLETQYF. DNA for the CDR3: TGTGCCACCAGCAGCTGGACTAGCGGTTTAGAGACCCAGTACTTC.

This clonotype has ten or more counts. V usage is TRBV3-1 and J usage is TRBJ2-7; no firm D call. V was shortened by 5 bases and J by 1 base, with 12 bases between the two germline ends. This CDR3 is 14 amino acids long. The germline CDR1 and CDR2 sequences are LGHDT and YNNKEL (reference sequence). The CDR3 DNA is TGTGCCAGCAGCGAGCTACTAACTTCCTACGAGCAGTACTTC. It is translated as CASSELLTSYEQYF.

In this sample, this clonotype turned up many times. In nucleotides, the CDR3 is TGTGCCAGCAGTTATGGGATCACAGATACGCAGTATTTT. Translation: CASSYGITDTQYF. J is TRBJ2-3 and V is TRBV12-3 or TRBV12-4; D gene uncertain. The CDR3 is 13 amino acids. Trimming removed 4 bases from V and 2 bases from J, with 7 bases in between.

This clonotype was seen more than once but under ten times. The rearrangement uses TRBV15 and TRBJ2-7; no definite D call. CDR3 length: 15 amino acids. Trimming took off 5 bases at V and 4 bases at J, with 18 bases between the two ends. Germline CDR1 LNHNV, CDR2 YYDKDF (reference sequence). The CDR3 DNA is TGTGCCACCAGCTCTACCCCACAGAGACGATACGAGCAGTACGTC. It codes for CATSSTPQRRYEQYV.

The chain is built from TRBV28 and TRBJ2-1; 7 bases fit TRBD1. V trimming: 5 bases; J trimming: 4 bases; junction bases outside the gene matches: 11. Germline loops: CDR1 MDHEN, CDR2 SYDVKM. The CDR3 spans 16 residues. In DNA form, the CDR3 reads TGTGCCAGCAGTCCCCAAGGGGGCATCGGGTACAATGAGCAGTTCTTC. Amino acids: CASSPQGGIGYNEQFF.